These 4 T cell receptor beta chains were all obtained from the same sample, sequenced in a study of blood T cell repertoires in COVID-19. Data came from immunoSEQ multiplex PCR; TCRdb stores just in-frame clones and leaves some out. The sample contains roughly 140,000 clones, around 80% of which appear only once. The specimen was peripheral blood. These receptors came from a man aged 55-75 years with acute or convalescent COVID-19.

This clone was seen only a few times. The J gene is TRBJ2-6, the V gene TRBV2; 12 nucleotides agree with TRBD2. CDR3 length: 16 residues. CDR1 and CDR2 (germline): SNHLY, FYNNEI. V gave up 7 bases and J gave up 4 bases; unmatched junction bases: 5. The CDR3 DNA follows: TGTGCCAGCAAACGGACTAGCGGGATCGGGGCCAACGTCCTGACTTTC. Protein sequence: CASKRTSGIGANVLTF.

This clone was counted only a few times. V usage is TRBV20-1 and J usage is TRBJ2-4, with TRBD2 matching 12 bases. V lost 3 bases, J lost 0 bases, and 9 bases stayed unmatched. The germline gives CDR1 DFQATT, CDR2 SNEGSKA (reference sequence). CDR3 length equals 18 residues. CDR3 DNA sequence: TGCAGTGCTAGTGGCGGACTAGCGGGACATCTAGCCAAAAACATTCAGTACTTC. This gives the protein CSASGGLAGHLAKNIQYF.

CDR3 sequence: CATSKAGAQNEQFF. CDR3 DNA: TGTGCCACCAGTAAAGCGGGAGCTCAAAATGAGCAGTTCTTC. The chain is built from TRBV24-1 and TRBJ2-1; 8 positions agree with TRBD2. The junction had 7 bases not matched to a gene; V was cut back by 6 bases and J by 7 bases. This CDR3 region has 14 residues. Per the germline V gene, CDR1 is KGHDR and CDR2 is SFDVKD.

This sequence joins TRBV5-1 and TRBJ1-1; no definite D call. The V gene's germline CDR1 is SGHRS and CDR2 YFSETQ. This CDR3 comprises 15 residues. V shed 1 base and J shed 2 bases, with 12 bases lying between them. The CDR3, as DNA: TGCGCCAGCAGCTTGTCCTCAGGACTTAACACTGAAGCTTTCTTT. It translates to CASSLSSGLNTEAFF. The full variable domain, with the rest looked up from reference TRBV5-1 and TRBJ1-1, is KAGVTQTPRYLIKTRGQQVTLSCSPISGHRSVSWYQQTPGQGLQFLFEYFSETQRNKGNFPGRFSGRQFSNSRSEMNVSTLELGDSALYLCASSLSSGLNTEAFFGQGTRLTVV.